This T cell receptor (beta chain) was sequenced for a study of spatial heterogeneity in lung cancer. As for time point: sample taken at primary tumor resection. Tumor, nontumor lung or frozen PBMC supplied whole RNA, sequenced without sorting. A single record per CDR3 protein comes from TCRdb applying MiXCR to the 5' RACE reads. The data hold about 48,000 distinct CDR3 sequences, with approximately 5% observed a single time. This CDR3 spans 14 amino acids. CDR1 MNHNY and CDR2 SVGAGI come from the germline V gene (reference sequence). Between the trimmed V and J ends, which lost 0 bases and 8 bases, there was a span of 13 bases. This clonotype was observed at least ten times.

The sequencing used PBMCs, collected at surgery. The V and J genes are TRBV6-6 and TRBJ1-2; D is unresolved. The receptor comes from a male donor with early-stage non-small cell lung cancer. For the CDR3, the DNA is TGTGCCAGCAGTTACTCGGAGGACTTTTGGGGCTACACCTTC. Translating gives CASSYSEDFWGYTF.